Sequencing of this T cell receptor (beta chain) was carried out in a study of blood T cell repertoires in COVID-19. Study details: T cells, B-cell-depleted T cells, or PBMCs provided the cDNA or gDNA that served as material.

V was pared by 3 bases and J by 6 bases, with 5 bases of the junction left unmatched. The CDR3 totals 15 residues. Germline CDR1 reads SNHLY; CDR2 reads FYNNEI. Sequencing was performed with immunoSEQ multiplex PCR; in TCRdb, only in-frame clones are kept and a portion is missing. The table lists under 130,000 clones, around 74% of them singletons. The genes are TRBV2 and TRBJ1-2, with 12 bases lining up with TRBD1. The clonotype was recovered from a woman in her 70s with acute or convalescent COVID-19. Sequencing used peripheral blood. The CDR3: CASSEGQGARDGYTF. CDR3 coding DNA: TGTGCCAGCAGTGAGGGACAGGGGGCGCGAGATGGCTACACCTTC.